These 20 T cell receptor beta chains originate from one sample sequenced in a study of T-cell reconstitution after alpha-beta-depleted transplantation in children. Using unique molecular identifiers, the investigators prepared the TCRbeta library. TCRdb reprocessed the PCR reads with MiXCR, giving one entry per CDR3 protein. The sample carries around 370,000 distinct CDR3 sequences, 10% recorded once. The starting material was PBMCs from the stem cell graft donor, obtained from the stem cell graft. The receptors shown here come from a human donor who donated a stem cell graft to a child with acute lymphoblastic leukemia.

The V gene is TRBV7-9, the J gene TRBJ1-4; D gene uncertain. Germline V gene lookup returns CDR1 SEHNR and CDR2 FQNEAQ (reference sequence). The CDR3 is made up of 13 amino acids. Trimming took 4 bases from V and 5 from J, leaving 8 bases between them. Here the CDR3 DNA reads TGTGCCAGCAGCTCGACCAGCAATGAAAAACTGTTTTTT. It codes for CASSSTSNEKLFF.

This clonotype was picked up many times. The chain carries TRBV12-3 or TRBV12-4 and TRBJ2-3; D tentatively reads TRBD1 or TRBD2 (6 bases each). The V and J ends lost 5 bases and 10 bases respectively, with 22 bases between them. The CDR3 extends over 15 amino acids. Here the CDR3 DNA reads TGTGCCAGCAGTATCTGGGACACGGCGGGGTCATCGCAGTATTTT. It specifies CASSIWDTAGSSQYF.

CDR3 amino acids: CASSYSVSSGSADTQYF. The DNA of the CDR3 is TGTGCCAGCAGTTACTCGGTCTCTAGCGGGAGTGCAGATACGCAGTATTTT. V and J are TRBV6-2 or TRBV6-3 and TRBJ2-3, with 10 bases that match TRBD2. This CDR3 contains 17 residues. Looked up from germline, CDR1 is MNHEY and CDR2 is SVGEGT. With V trimmed by 0 bases and J by 4 bases, 7 bases remained unmatched.

This clonotype was recorded many times. This chain connects TRBV4-2 to TRBJ2-7; D might be TRBD1 (6 bases). V was pared by 0 bases and J by 0 bases, with 9 bases between. The CDR3 consists of 15 residues. CDR1 is LGHNA and CDR2 is YNFKEQ in the germline V gene. The DNA of the CDR3 is TGTGCCAGCAGCCAAGAATCGGACAGCTCCTACGAGCAGTACTTC. This encodes CASSQESDSSYEQYF.

This clonotype was recorded a few times. The V and J genes are TRBV28 and TRBJ2-3, with D unclear. Per the germline V gene, CDR1 is MDHEN and CDR2 is SYDVKM. The CDR3 spans 15 residues. V was shortened by 7 bases and J by 2 bases, with 16 bases between the two germline ends. The CDR3 is CASTPRAAVTDTQYF. The CDR3 DNA is TGTGCCAGCACCCCAAGGGCAGCCGTCACAGATACGCAGTATTTT.

This clonotype has at least ten counts. The chain couples TRBV5-1 to TRBJ1-4; weak D call: TRBD1 (5 bases). The CDR3 has 14 residues. Trimming took off 4 bases at V and 5 bases at J, with 12 bases between the two ends. Germline loops: CDR1 SGHRS, CDR2 YFSETQ. CDR3 in DNA: TGCGCCAGCAGCCCCGGGACGGGGAATGAAAAACTGTTTTTT. Encoded protein: CASSPGTGNEKLFF.

This clonotype was counted once. The chain joins TRBV4-2 to TRBJ2-7; D tentatively fits TRBD1 or TRBD2 (6 bases each). Trimming took 4 bases from V and 3 from J, leaving 19 bases between them. CDR1 and CDR2 (germline): LGHNA, YNFKEQ. CDR3 length: 16 amino acids. The CDR3 sequence is CASSLEGGSPFYEQYF. The CDR3 DNA reads as TGTGCCAGCAGCCTCGAGGGGGGATCACCCTTCTACGAGCAGTACTTC.

The chain employs TRBV6-5 and TRBJ1-2; 8 bases align to TRBD1. In germline, CDR1 is MNHEY, CDR2 SVGAGI. With V trimmed by 6 bases and J by 4 bases, 4 bases remained unmatched. The CDR3 totals 13 residues. The CDR3 reads CASSLQGGYGYTF. In DNA form, the CDR3 reads TGTGCCAGCAGCTTACAGGGGGGCTATGGCTACACCTTC.

There are many counts of this clonotype. This rearrangement joins TRBV10-2 to TRBJ2-7, with 10 bases lining up with TRBD1. Germline trimming cut 3 bases from V and 3 bases from J; bases unmatched to any gene: 14. Germline V gene data show CDR1 as WSHSY and CDR2 as SAAADI. The CDR3 sequence is 18 residues long. The CDR3 nucleotides are TGCGCCAGCAGTGATCCGACAGGGGGCGCGGCCGGGGACTACGAGCAGTACTTC. Amino acids: CASSDPTGGAAGDYEQYF.

With respect to this clonotype: Relative to the germline gene, one junction end is altered; a read error may explain this. The chain combines TRBV20-1 with TRBJ2-1; TRBD2 matches at 9 bases. The germline CDR1 and CDR2 sequences are DFQATT and SNEGSKA (reference sequence). The CDR3 is 15 residues long. The CDR3 coding sequence is TGCTGTGCTAGGGGACTAGCAGGAACCTACAATGAGCAGTTCTTC. Its protein is CCARGLAGTYNEQFF.

The table lists this clonotype with many counts. The chain combines TRBV6-2 or TRBV6-3 with TRBJ2-1; maybe TRBD1 (5 bases). V was trimmed by 4 bases and J by 2 bases, leaving 12 bases between them. The germline V gene encodes CDR1 MNHEY and CDR2 SVGEGT. This CDR3 comprises 15 residues. In DNA form, the CDR3 reads TGTGCCAGCAGTTTCGAGTGGGGCGCCTACAATGAGCAGTTCTTC. Its protein product is CASSFEWGAYNEQFF.

This clonotype has more than one count but fewer than ten. The rearrangement uses TRBV5-1 and TRBJ2-5, with D maybe TRBD1 (5 bases). The CDR3 is made up of 15 amino acids. Germline-derived CDR1 and CDR2 are SGHRS and YFSETQ. The germline V and J ends were trimmed by 2 bases and 5 bases, with 16 bases remaining between them. In DNA, the CDR3 is TGCGCCAGCAGCTTAGGGGCCCGGAACTTCGAGACCCAGTACTTC. This codes for CASSLGARNFETQYF. The variable domain in full, with the rest retrieved from reference TRBV5-1 and TRBJ2-5, is KAGVTQTPRYLIKTRGQQVTLSCSPISGHRSVSWYQQTPGQGLQFLFEYFSETQRNKGNFPGRFSGRQFSNSRSEMNVSTLELGDSALYLCASSLGARNFETQYFGPGTRLLVL.

V gene TRBV4-2 combines with J gene TRBJ2-3, with a tentative D call TRBD1 (5 bases). Trimming left V 4 bases short and J 1 base short, with 12 bases between. CDR3 size: 15 residues. The germline CDR1 and CDR2 sequences are LGHNA and YNFKEQ. The CDR3 DNA reads as TGTGCCAGCAGCCCTGCAGGGTCTGGCACAGATACGCAGTATTTT. This translates into CASSPAGSGTDTQYF.

This clonotype has just a few counts. The chain carries TRBV20-1 and TRBJ2-3; D might be TRBD2 (6 bases). Per germline, CDR1 DFQATT and CDR2 SNEGSKA (reference sequence). This CDR3 spans 15 amino acids. Deletions cut 0 bases from V and 4 bases from J, with 14 bases between. DNA for the CDR3: TGCAGTGCTAGAGATTGGGTCGGGAGTCCAGATACGCAGTATTTT. This codes for CSARDWVGSPDTQYF.

This clonotype was seen only a few times. This sequence joins TRBV20-1 and TRBJ2-1; a weak D match, TRBD2 (5 bases). Germline V gives CDR1 DFQATT, CDR2 SNEGSKA (reference sequence). CDR3 size: 15 residues. V lost 5 bases and J 1 base, leaving 15 bases between the germline ends. In nucleotides, the CDR3 is TGCAGTGCTCGAACCTTAGCGAGGTCCTACAATGAGCAGTTCTTC. Amino acids: CSARTLARSYNEQFF.

V is TRBV12-3 or TRBV12-4 and J is TRBJ2-3, with no clear D. The CDR3 is 14 residues long. V was shortened by 3 bases and J by 6 bases, with 13 bases between the two germline ends. CDR3 sequence (DNA): TGTGCCAGCAGTTTTGGTCGCCTCTCGGATACGCAGTATTTT. Translating gives CASSFGRLSDTQYF.

This clonotype was observed at least ten times. The rearrangement links TRBV4-3 to TRBJ1-2; D not resolved. Germline V lookup: CDR1 LGHNA, CDR2 YSLEER. With 1 base removed from V and 4 bases from J, the gap between germline ends came to 13 bases. The CDR3 covers 15 residues. CDR3 nucleotide sequence: TGCGCCAGCAGCCAAGGTTCCGGGGAACTCTATGGCTACACCTTC. It yields the protein CASSQGSGELYGYTF.

This clonotype occurred many times. The V gene is TRBV20-1, the J gene TRBJ2-1; 13 bases are shared with TRBD2. Germline lookup yields CDR1 DFQATT and CDR2 SNEGSKA (reference sequence). After removal of 0 bases from V and 9 bases from J, the junction contained 5 bases not matched to a gene. The CDR3 has 15 residues. The CDR3 nucleotides read TGCAGTGCTAGAGATTGGACTAGCGGGAGCGGTGAGCAGTTCTTC. Residues: CSARDWTSGSGEQFF.

This clonotype was picked up many times. The J gene is TRBJ2-7, the V gene TRBV5-4; the match to TRBD2 covers 10 bases. CDR3 length equals 15 residues. Germline V gene sequence: CDR1 SGHNT, CDR2 YYREEE (reference sequence). V was clipped by 0 bases and J by 4 bases; unmatched bases: 4. Written as DNA, the CDR3 is TGTGCCAGCAGCTTGGATCTAGCGGGAGCTTACGAGCAGTACTTC. Protein sequence: CASSLDLAGAYEQYF.

The chain has TRBV18 and TRBJ2-3; 10 nucleotides agree with TRBD1. Trimming at V came to 4 bases and at J to 3 bases, leaving 1 base not matched to a gene. This CDR3 comprises 14 residues. Germline V gene lookup returns CDR1 KGHSH and CDR2 LQKENI. The CDR3 sequence is CASSRQGATDTQYF. The CDR3 DNA is TGTGCCAGCTCACGACAGGGGGCAACAGATACGCAGTATTTT. Full variable domain (outside the CDR3, taken from reference TRBV18 and TRBJ2-3): NAGVMQNPRHLVRRRGQEARLRCSPMKGHSHVYWYRQLPEEGLKFMVYLQKENIIDESGMPKERFSAEFPKEGPSILRIQQVVRGDSAAYFCASSRQGATDTQYFGPGTRLTVL.